Listed below are T cell receptor beta chains from one sample, sequenced in a study of T-cell memory formation after mild COVID-19. MiXCR, run by TCRdb on the 5' RACE reads, gives a single entry per CDR3 protein. The table has 150,000 to 200,000 distinct CDR3 sequences, around 13% seen once. Sequences were obtained from PBMCs or a T cell subset sorted from them (not recorded which). The receptors shown here come from an adult woman who had mild COVID-19 (a few samples of this study predate the infection). Cell type and time point are not known. CDR3s include the opening cysteine and the closing phenylalanine or tryptophan. D genes are given only for firm matches. Clone size is stated in some rows and not others, as once, few, many or a class when expanded.

clone size: many
D gene: NA
J gene: TRBJ2-2
V gene: TRBV6-2/TRBV6-3
CDR3 protein: CASTYPSYKGSNTGELFF
CDR3 DNA: TGTGCCAGCACCTACCCATCGTATAAGGGGTCCAACACCGGGGAGCTGTTTTTT

clone size: few
D gene: NA
J gene: TRBJ2-3
V gene: TRBV6-2/TRBV6-3
CDR3 protein: CASRNNPDTQYF
CDR3 DNA: TGTGCCAGCAGAAACAACCCCGATACGCAGTATTTT

clone size: few
D gene: TRBD1
J gene: TRBJ2-7
V gene: TRBV29-1
CDR3 protein: CSVKETGGRKQYF
CDR3 DNA: TGCAGCGTCAAAGAGACAGGGGGTAGGAAGCAGTACTTC

clone size: NA
D gene: NA
J gene: TRBJ1-5
V gene: TRBV20-1
CDR3 protein: CSAMDVTPQSNQPQHF
CDR3 DNA: TGCAGTGCTATGGACGTAACCCCCCAGAGCAATCAGCCCCAGCATTTT

clone size: few
D gene: TRBD1
J gene: TRBJ2-7
V gene: TRBV12-3/TRBV12-4
CDR3 protein: CASRPPGQLYEQYF
CDR3 DNA: TGTGCCAGCAGACCCCCGGGACAGCTCTACGAGCAGTACTTC

clone size: many
D gene: NA
J gene: TRBJ2-1
V gene: TRBV10-3
CDR3 protein: CAISESGSSYNEQFF
CDR3 DNA: TGTGCCATCAGTGAGTCTGGAAGCTCCTACAATGAGCAGTTCTTC

clone size: few
D gene: TRBD2
J gene: TRBJ2-3
V gene: TRBV5-1
CDR3 protein: CASSLGLNTDTQYF
CDR3 DNA: TGCGCCAGCAGCCTGGGACTAAACACAGATACGCAGTATTTT

clone size: NA
D gene: NA
J gene: TRBJ2-2
V gene: TRBV19
CDR3 protein: CASTPGQELFF
CDR3 DNA: TGTGCCAGTACGCCGGGACAGGAGCTGTTTTTT

clone size: NA
D gene: TRBD1
J gene: TRBJ2-7
V gene: TRBV13
CDR3 protein: CASSEWDRGPWEQYF
CDR3 DNA: TGTGCCAGCAGCGAGTGGGACAGGGGCCCCTGGGAGCAGTACTTC

clone size: NA
D gene: TRBD1
J gene: TRBJ2-2
V gene: TRBV7-3
CDR3 protein: CASSRITGGANGELFF
CDR3 DNA: TGTGCCAGCAGCCGAATCACAGGGGGCGCGAACGGGGAGCTGTTTTTT

clone size: few
D gene: NA
J gene: TRBJ2-4
V gene: TRBV4-1
CDR3 protein: CASSQGGFALAKNIQYF
CDR3 DNA: TGCGCCAGCAGCCAAGGGGGGTTCGCGCTAGCCAAAAACATTCAGTACTTC

clone size: few
D gene: NA
J gene: TRBJ1-2
V gene: TRBV7-3
CDR3 protein: CASSLTAGTANYGYTF
CDR3 DNA: TGTGCCAGCAGCTTAACGGCAGGGACGGCTAACTATGGCTACACCTTC

clone size: NA
D gene: NA
J gene: TRBJ2-7
V gene: TRBV7-2
CDR3 protein: CASSSSGRAYEQYF
CDR3 DNA: TGTGCCAGCAGCTCGTCCGGGAGAGCCTACGAGCAGTACTTC

clone size: few
D gene: NA
J gene: TRBJ2-7
V gene: TRBV19
CDR3 protein: CASSITSRGDYEQYF
CDR3 DNA: TGTGCCAGTAGTATTACCTCGCGAGGTGACTACGAGCAGTACTTC

clone size: few
D gene: TRBD1
J gene: TRBJ1-1
V gene: TRBV29-1
CDR3 protein: CSVDRGLNTEAFF
CDR3 DNA: TGCAGCGTTGATAGGGGGCTGAACACTGAAGCTTTCTTT

clone size: NA
D gene: NA
J gene: TRBJ2-3
V gene: TRBV6-5
CDR3 protein: CASSYSSSGTQYF
CDR3 DNA: TGTGCCAGCAGTTACTCCAGTTCGGGTACGCAGTATTTT

clone size: few
D gene: NA
J gene: TRBJ2-4
V gene: TRBV20-1
CDR3 protein: CSARARLAKNIQYF
CDR3 DNA: TGCAGTGCTAGAGCGAGACTAGCCAAAAACATTCAGTACTTC

clone size: many
D gene: TRBD1
J gene: TRBJ1-5
V gene: TRBV5-1
CDR3 protein: CASSEGQTGQPQHF
CDR3 DNA: TGCGCCAGCAGCGAGGGACAGACGGGTCAGCCCCAGCATTTT

clone size: few
D gene: NA
J gene: TRBJ1-2
V gene: TRBV20-1
CDR3 protein: CSARDRQGVGYGYTF
CDR3 DNA: TGCAGTGCTAGAGATCGGCAGGGAGTTGGCTATGGCTACACCTTC

clone size: NA
D gene: NA
J gene: TRBJ2-7
V gene: TRBV3-1
CDR3 protein: CASSQGRSYEQYF
CDR3 DNA: TGTGCCAGCAGCCAAGGTCGCTCCTACGAGCAGTACTTC

clone size: NA
D gene: NA
J gene: TRBJ2-3
V gene: TRBV27
CDR3 protein: CASSLRSDTQYF
CDR3 DNA: TGTGCCAGCAGTTTGAGGTCAGATACGCAGTATTTT

clone size: few
D gene: NA
J gene: TRBJ1-4
V gene: TRBV3-1
CDR3 protein: CASSQNQRVEKLFF
CDR3 DNA: TGTGCCAGCAGCCAGAACCAGCGGGTGGAAAAACTGTTTTTT

clone size: NA
D gene: NA
J gene: TRBJ1-4
V gene: TRBV6-5
CDR3 protein: CASSPSRATNEKLFF
CDR3 DNA: TGTGCCAGCAGTCCGTCACGAGCAACTAATGAAAAACTGTTTTTT

clone size: NA
D gene: NA
J gene: TRBJ1-3
V gene: TRBV7-2
CDR3 protein: CASSQGQLNGNTIYF
CDR3 DNA: TGTGCCAGCAGCCAGGGGCAGTTAAATGGAAACACCATATATTTT

clone size: NA
D gene: NA
J gene: TRBJ1-3
V gene: TRBV4-1
CDR3 protein: CASSQDVRVVRGPSGNTIYF
CDR3 DNA: TGCGCCAGCAGCCAAGATGTGCGGGTTGTCAGGGGCCCGTCTGGAAACACCATATATTTT

clone size: NA
D gene: TRBD1
J gene: TRBJ2-7
V gene: TRBV4-1
CDR3 protein: CASSQDWDRANEQYF
CDR3 DNA: TGCGCCAGCAGCCAAGATTGGGACAGGGCGAACGAGCAGTACTTC

clone size: many
D gene: NA
J gene: TRBJ2-1
V gene: TRBV6-5
CDR3 protein: CASSYDANEQFF
CDR3 DNA: TGTGCCAGCAGTTACGATGCCAATGAGCAGTTCTTC

clone size: few
D gene: TRBD2
J gene: TRBJ2-4
V gene: TRBV11-3
CDR3 protein: CASSFIAGGENIQYF
CDR3 DNA: TGTGCCAGCAGCTTTATAGCGGGAGGGGAAAACATTCAGTACTTC

clone size: few
D gene: NA
J gene: TRBJ2-1
V gene: TRBV13
CDR3 protein: CASSLGRTYNEQFF
CDR3 DNA: TGTGCCAGCAGCTTGGGCAGGACCTACAATGAGCAGTTCTTC

clone size: many
D gene: NA
J gene: TRBJ2-6
V gene: TRBV12-3/TRBV12-4
CDR3 protein: CATGDKSGANVLTF
CDR3 DNA: TGTGCCACCGGGGACAAATCTGGGGCCAACGTCCTGACTTTC

clone size: NA
D gene: NA
J gene: TRBJ1-1
V gene: TRBV5-1
CDR3 protein: CASRLDRVNTEAFF
CDR3 DNA: TGCGCCAGCAGATTAGACAGAGTGAACACTGAAGCTTTCTTT

clone size: NA
D gene: TRBD2
J gene: TRBJ2-1
V gene: TRBV29-1
CDR3 protein: CSVGAGGSYNEQFF
CDR3 DNA: TGCAGCGTTGGAGCGGGAGGCTCCTACAATGAGCAGTTCTTC

clone size: many
D gene: TRBD2
J gene: TRBJ2-7
V gene: TRBV9
CDR3 protein: CASSVDATSGAYEQYF
CDR3 DNA: TGTGCCAGCAGCGTAGATGCAACTAGCGGGGCCTACGAGCAGTACTTC

clone size: NA
D gene: NA
J gene: TRBJ1-2
V gene: TRBV10-3
CDR3 protein: CAITQMGRLDYGYTF
CDR3 DNA: TGTGCCATCACCCAAATGGGACGGCTAGACTATGGCTACACCTTC

clone size: NA
D gene: TRBD2
J gene: TRBJ2-1
V gene: TRBV3-1
CDR3 protein: CASRLAGKPNEQFF
CDR3 DNA: TGTGCCAGCAGACTAGCGGGAAAACCCAATGAGCAGTTCTTC

clone size: few
D gene: TRBD1
J gene: TRBJ1-6
V gene: TRBV18
CDR3 protein: CASSPGQENSPLHF
CDR3 DNA: TGTGCCAGCTCACCAGGACAGGAGAATTCACCCCTCCACTTT

clone size: many
D gene: NA
J gene: TRBJ2-2
V gene: TRBV5-4
CDR3 protein: CASSPKNTGELFF
CDR3 DNA: TGTGCCAGCAGCCCCAAGAACACCGGGGAGCTGTTTTTT

clone size: NA
D gene: TRBD1
J gene: TRBJ2-5
V gene: TRBV12-3/TRBV12-4
CDR3 protein: CASSRLQGAQETQYF
CDR3 DNA: TGTGCCAGCAGTAGATTGCAGGGGGCCCAAGAGACCCAGTACTTC

clone size: NA
D gene: TRBD1
J gene: TRBJ2-1
V gene: TRBV5-1
CDR3 protein: CASSLVVGTGANEQFF
CDR3 DNA: TGCGCCAGCAGCTTGGTGGTCGGGACAGGGGCCAATGAGCAGTTCTTC

clone size: few
D gene: NA
J gene: TRBJ1-1
V gene: TRBV18
CDR3 protein: CASSPDTQNTEAFF
CDR3 DNA: TGTGCCAGCTCACCCGACACCCAGAACACTGAAGCTTTCTTT